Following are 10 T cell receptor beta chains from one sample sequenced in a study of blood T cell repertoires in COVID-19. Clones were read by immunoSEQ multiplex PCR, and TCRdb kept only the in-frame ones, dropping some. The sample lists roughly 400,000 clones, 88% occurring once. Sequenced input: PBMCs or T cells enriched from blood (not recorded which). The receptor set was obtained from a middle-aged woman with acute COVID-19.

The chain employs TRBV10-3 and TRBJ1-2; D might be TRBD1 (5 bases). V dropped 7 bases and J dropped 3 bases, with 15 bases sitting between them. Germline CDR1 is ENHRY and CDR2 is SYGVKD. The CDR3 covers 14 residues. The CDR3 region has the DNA TGTGCCATCACCGAGGGAGGGGCGGACTATGGCTACACCTTC. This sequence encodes CAITEGGADYGYTF.

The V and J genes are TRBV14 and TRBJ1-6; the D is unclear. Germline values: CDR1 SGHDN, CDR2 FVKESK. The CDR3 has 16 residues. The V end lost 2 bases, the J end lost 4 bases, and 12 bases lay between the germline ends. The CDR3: CASSQNLRGYNSPLHF. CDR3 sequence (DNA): TGTGCCAGCAGCCAAAACCTTCGGGGTTATAATTCACCCCTCCACTTT.

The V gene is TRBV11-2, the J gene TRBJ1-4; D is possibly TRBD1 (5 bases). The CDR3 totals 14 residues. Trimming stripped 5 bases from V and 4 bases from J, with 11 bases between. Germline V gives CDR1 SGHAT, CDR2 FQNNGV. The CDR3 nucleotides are TGTGCCAGCAGCCTGACAGCTTTTAATGAAAAACTGTTTTTT. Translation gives CASSLTAFNEKLFF. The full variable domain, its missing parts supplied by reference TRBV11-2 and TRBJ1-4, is EAGVAQSPRYKIIEKRQSVAFWCNPISGHATLYWYQQILGQGPKLLIQFQNNGVVDDSQLPKDRFSAERLKGVDSTLKIQPAKLEDSAVYLCASSLTAFNEKLFFGSGTQLSVL.

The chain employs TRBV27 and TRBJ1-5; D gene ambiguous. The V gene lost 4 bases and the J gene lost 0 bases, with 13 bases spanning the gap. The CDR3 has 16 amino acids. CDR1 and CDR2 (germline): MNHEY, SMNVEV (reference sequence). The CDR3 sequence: CASSSFPFYSNQPQHF. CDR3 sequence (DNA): TGTGCCAGCAGTTCCTTCCCCTTTTATAGCAATCAGCCCCAGCATTTT.

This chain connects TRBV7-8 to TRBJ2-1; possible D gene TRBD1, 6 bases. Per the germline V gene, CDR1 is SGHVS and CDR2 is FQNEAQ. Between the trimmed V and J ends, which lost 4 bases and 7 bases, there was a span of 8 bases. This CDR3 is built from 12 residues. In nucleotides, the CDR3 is TGTGCCAGCAGCTCTGACAGGAATGAGCAGTTCTTC. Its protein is CASSSDRNEQFF.

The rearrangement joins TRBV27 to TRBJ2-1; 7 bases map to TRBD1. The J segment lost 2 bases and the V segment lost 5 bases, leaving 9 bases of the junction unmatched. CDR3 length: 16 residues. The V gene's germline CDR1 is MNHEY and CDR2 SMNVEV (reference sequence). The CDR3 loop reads CASSVEQGTAYNEQFF. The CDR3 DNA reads TGTGCCAGCAGTGTAGAACAGGGGACGGCCTACAATGAGCAGTTCTTC.

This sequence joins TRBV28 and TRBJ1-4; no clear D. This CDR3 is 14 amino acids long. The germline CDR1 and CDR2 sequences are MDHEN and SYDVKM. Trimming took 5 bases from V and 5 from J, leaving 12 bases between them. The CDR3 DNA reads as TGTGCCAGCAGTCCCCCGGGGAGGAATGAAAAACTGTTTTTT. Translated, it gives CASSPPGRNEKLFF. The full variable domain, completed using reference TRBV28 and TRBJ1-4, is DVKVTQSSRYLVKRTGEKVFLECVQDMDHENMFWYRQDPGLGLRLIYFSYDVKMKEKGDIPEGYSVSREKKERFSLILESASTNQTSMYLCASSPPGRNEKLFFGSGTQLSVL.

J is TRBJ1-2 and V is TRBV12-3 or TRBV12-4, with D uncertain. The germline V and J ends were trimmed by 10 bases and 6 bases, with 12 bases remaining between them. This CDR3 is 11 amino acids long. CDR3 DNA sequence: TGTGCCACCCAGATGAATGATGGCTACACCTTC. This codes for CATQMNDGYTF.

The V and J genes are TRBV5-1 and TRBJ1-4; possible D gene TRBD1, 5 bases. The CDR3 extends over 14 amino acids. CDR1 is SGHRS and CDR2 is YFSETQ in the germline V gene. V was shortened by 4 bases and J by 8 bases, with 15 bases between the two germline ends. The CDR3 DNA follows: TGCGCCAGCAGCCCCAGGGTTATGGGGGAAAAACTGTTTTTT. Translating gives CASSPRVMGEKLFF.

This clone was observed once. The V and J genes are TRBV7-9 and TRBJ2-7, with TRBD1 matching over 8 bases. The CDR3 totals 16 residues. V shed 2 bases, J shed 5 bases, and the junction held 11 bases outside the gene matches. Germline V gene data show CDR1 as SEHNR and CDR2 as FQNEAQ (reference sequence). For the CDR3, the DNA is TGTGCCAGCAGCTTACCGTCAGGGGGCCTTAAGAACGAGCAGTACTTC. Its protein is CASSLPSGGLKNEQYF.